Listed below are T cell receptor beta chains from one sample, sequenced in a study of regulatory T cells in long-lasting Graves disease. TCRdb analysed the multiplex PCR reads with MiXCR anew, one entry per CDR3 protein. The repertoire holds roughly 430,000 distinct CDR3 sequences, with around 20% as singletons. The input for sequencing was peripheral blood mononuclear cells (PBMCs), taken when the disease was refractory, from a patient treated with antithyroid drugs. Receptors originate from a female donor with Graves disease. Each CDR3 is given with its conserved first and last residue. Each record gives: J gene, D gene, clone size, V gene, CDR3 DNA, CDR3 protein. A D gene is named only where the DNA matches it firmly. Size values are once, few and many counts, or a class for expanded clones, and some rows have none.

j_gene: TRBJ2-3; d_gene: TRBD2; abundance: NA; v_gene: TRBV13; CDR3nt: TGTGCCAGCAGCTTAACTAGCGAAAGTTCAGATACGCAGTATTTT; CDR3aa: CASSLTSESSDTQYF
j_gene: TRBJ2-4; d_gene: NA; abundance: NA; v_gene: TRBV5-5; CDR3nt: TGTGCCAGCAGCTTAGGTTGGGGAGGCAAAAACGTTCAGTACTTC; CDR3aa: CASSLGWGGKNVQYF
j_gene: TRBJ2-2; d_gene: NA; abundance: many; v_gene: TRBV11-3; CDR3nt: TGTGCCAGCAGCCCCCGACTAAACACCGGGGAGCTGTTTTTT; CDR3aa: CASSPRLNTGELFF
j_gene: TRBJ2-5; d_gene: TRBD2; abundance: many; v_gene: TRBV15; CDR3nt: TGTGCCACCAGCAGGGTACTAGCGGGAGGCAAGACCCAGTACTTC; CDR3aa: CATSRVLAGGKTQYF
j_gene: TRBJ2-2; d_gene: TRBD2; abundance: few; v_gene: TRBV5-1; CDR3nt: TGCGCCAGCAGCTTGGCCCTAGCGGGAGGAGGTACCGGGGAGCTGTTTTTT; CDR3aa: CASSLALAGGGTGELFF
j_gene: TRBJ2-3; d_gene: TRBD2; abundance: NA; v_gene: TRBV6-1; CDR3nt: TGTGCCAGCACCTGGACTAGGATCGATTCAGATACGCAGTATTTT; CDR3aa: CASTWTRIDSDTQYF
j_gene: TRBJ2-7; d_gene: TRBD2; abundance: NA; v_gene: TRBV20-1; CDR3nt: TGCAGCTTCAGGGGGCTAGCGGGAGGGGAGCAGTACTTC; CDR3aa: CSFRGLAGGEQYF
j_gene: TRBJ2-7; d_gene: NA; abundance: few; v_gene: TRBV30; CDR3nt: TGTGCCTGGAGTGTAAGTCTGGGCTACGAGCAGTACTTC; CDR3aa: CAWSVSLGYEQYF
j_gene: TRBJ1-5; d_gene: NA; abundance: many; v_gene: TRBV12-3/TRBV12-4; CDR3nt: TGTGCCAGCAGCCGAATGACTCAGCCCCAGCATTTT; CDR3aa: CASSRMTQPQHF
j_gene: TRBJ2-5; d_gene: NA; abundance: NA; v_gene: TRBV9; CDR3nt: TGTGCCAGCAGCGTAGCTCCGAAACCCCAAGAGACCCAGTACTTC; CDR3aa: CASSVAPKPQETQYF
j_gene: TRBJ2-5; d_gene: NA; abundance: many; v_gene: TRBV28; CDR3nt: TGTGCCAGCAGTACTCCGGGACTTAAGACCCAGTACTTC; CDR3aa: CASSTPGLKTQYF
j_gene: TRBJ2-6; d_gene: NA; abundance: many; v_gene: TRBV6-1; CDR3nt: TGTGCCAGCACCCAAGCCGGCTCTGGGGCCAACGTCCTGACTTTC; CDR3aa: CASTQAGSGANVLTF
j_gene: TRBJ2-7; d_gene: TRBD1; abundance: few; v_gene: TRBV20-1; CDR3nt: TGCAGTGCTAACGTATTAGACAGGGCGGAAGAGCAGTACTTC; CDR3aa: CSANVLDRAEEQYF
j_gene: TRBJ2-7; d_gene: NA; abundance: few; v_gene: TRBV7-2; CDR3nt: TGTGCCAGCAGCTCTAGACTTAGCCGCTCCTACGAGCAGTACTTC; CDR3aa: CASSSRLSRSYEQYF
j_gene: TRBJ1-1; d_gene: NA; abundance: NA; v_gene: TRBV6-1; CDR3nt: TGTGCCAGCAATGGACTGAGGGGGACTGAAGCTTTCTTT; CDR3aa: CASNGLRGTEAFF
j_gene: TRBJ2-4; d_gene: NA; abundance: once; v_gene: TRBV6-4; CDR3nt: TGTGCCAGCAGTGTTGTAAGGTCTGGAAACATTCAGTACTTC; CDR3aa: CASSVVRSGNIQYF
j_gene: TRBJ2-1; d_gene: NA; abundance: few; v_gene: TRBV3-1; CDR3nt: TGTGCCAGCAGCCAAGATGGGGGGCAGGCCGAGCAGTTCTTC; CDR3aa: CASSQDGGQAEQFF
j_gene: TRBJ1-1; d_gene: TRBD1; abundance: NA; v_gene: TRBV5-6; CDR3nt: TGTGCCAGCAGCTTGTATATACAGGGGACAGATGAAGCTTTCTTT; CDR3aa: CASSLYIQGTDEAFF
j_gene: TRBJ2-5; d_gene: TRBD1; abundance: many; v_gene: TRBV7-9; CDR3nt: TGTGCCAGCAGCGCGACAGGGGGTCAAGAGACCCAGTACTTC; CDR3aa: CASSATGGQETQYF
j_gene: TRBJ2-1; d_gene: TRBD2; abundance: few; v_gene: TRBV7-2; CDR3nt: TGTGCCAGCAGCTTAGACCGGTGGGCTAGCGGTCACAATGAGCAGTTCTTC; CDR3aa: CASSLDRWASGHNEQFF
j_gene: TRBJ1-2; d_gene: NA; abundance: many; v_gene: TRBV2; CDR3nt: TGTGCCAGCGCGACGGGGGGCTATGGCTACACCTTC; CDR3aa: CASATGGYGYTF
j_gene: TRBJ2-2; d_gene: NA; abundance: few; v_gene: TRBV5-1; CDR3nt: TGCGCCAGCAGCTTGTATAATGGGGCCGGCGGGGAGCTGTTTTTT; CDR3aa: CASSLYNGAGGELFF
j_gene: TRBJ2-2; d_gene: TRBD1; abundance: few; v_gene: TRBV3-1; CDR3nt: TGTGCCAGCGGACTTGGGACAGGGACCGGGGAGCTGTTTTTT; CDR3aa: CASGLGTGTGELFF
j_gene: TRBJ2-1; d_gene: NA; abundance: NA; v_gene: TRBV3-1; CDR3nt: TGTGCCAGCAGCCAAGTGGTATACTCCTGGAAGCATGAGCAGTTCTTC; CDR3aa: CASSQVVYSWKHEQFF
j_gene: TRBJ2-7; d_gene: NA; abundance: NA; v_gene: TRBV4-1; CDR3nt: TGCGCCAGCAGCCAAGGCCCCCTCTCAGGTGGGGGTGCGCAGCGGAACGAGCAGTACTTC; CDR3aa: CASSQGPLSGGGAQRNEQYF
j_gene: TRBJ2-7; d_gene: NA; abundance: many; v_gene: TRBV29-1; CDR3nt: TGCAGCGTTGGTGCAGCTCTAGGCTACGAGCAGTACTTC; CDR3aa: CSVGAALGYEQYF
j_gene: TRBJ2-4; d_gene: NA; abundance: few; v_gene: TRBV20-1; CDR3nt: TGCGCCTGGTCAAGAGCCAAAAACATTCAGTACTTC; CDR3aa: CAWSRAKNIQYF
j_gene: TRBJ1-5; d_gene: TRBD1; abundance: NA; v_gene: TRBV10-3; CDR3nt: TGTGCCATCAGTTCAGGGGGCGGGCAGCCCCAGCATTTT; CDR3aa: CAISSGGGQPQHF
j_gene: TRBJ1-4; d_gene: NA; abundance: NA; v_gene: TRBV25-1; CDR3nt: TGTGCCAGCAGTGAATACAGGGGAAGTGAAAAACTGTTTTTT; CDR3aa: CASSEYRGSEKLFF
j_gene: TRBJ2-7; d_gene: NA; abundance: many; v_gene: TRBV6-9; CDR3nt: TGTGCCAGCAGTTACTCAATGACAGGCTCCTACGAGCAGTACTTC; CDR3aa: CASSYSMTGSYEQYF
j_gene: TRBJ1-1; d_gene: NA; abundance: many; v_gene: TRBV2; CDR3nt: TGTGCCAGCAGGAGGACAGACACTGAAGCTTTCTTT; CDR3aa: CASRRTDTEAFF
j_gene: TRBJ2-1; d_gene: TRBD2; abundance: NA; v_gene: TRBV6-1; CDR3nt: TGTGCCAGCAGTGAAGCGCTGGGGGGGGTCACGCAGTTCTTC; CDR3aa: CASSEALGGVTQFF
j_gene: TRBJ1-1; d_gene: NA; abundance: many; v_gene: TRBV28; CDR3nt: TGTGCCAGCAGTTTTGAGGGGACTGAAGCTTTCTTT; CDR3aa: CASSFEGTEAFF
j_gene: TRBJ2-3; d_gene: TRBD1; abundance: NA; v_gene: TRBV5-1; CDR3nt: TGCGCCAGCAGCGCCGACAGGGAGACAGATACGCAGTATTTT; CDR3aa: CASSADRETDTQYF
j_gene: TRBJ2-7; d_gene: TRBD2; abundance: NA; v_gene: TRBV4-1; CDR3nt: TGCGCCAGCAGCCAAGTCAGGGGACTAGCGCTTTCCTACGAGCAGTACTTC; CDR3aa: CASSQVRGLALSYEQYF
j_gene: TRBJ2-7; d_gene: NA; abundance: many; v_gene: TRBV28; CDR3nt: TGTGCCAGCAGTTTTAGAGGGACCGAGCAGTACTTC; CDR3aa: CASSFRGTEQYF
j_gene: TRBJ2-6; d_gene: NA; abundance: few; v_gene: TRBV12-3/TRBV12-4; CDR3nt: TGTGCCAGCAGTTTCTCCACAGGGTCTGGGGCCAACGTCCTGACTTTC; CDR3aa: CASSFSTGSGANVLTF
j_gene: TRBJ2-2; d_gene: TRBD1; abundance: NA; v_gene: TRBV5-1; CDR3nt: TGCGCCAGCAGCTTGGCCATAGGACGACAGGGTACCGGGGAGCTGTTTTTT; CDR3aa: CASSLAIGRQGTGELFF
j_gene: TRBJ1-1; d_gene: NA; abundance: NA; v_gene: TRBV4-1; CDR3nt: TGCGCCAGCGGACAGAATGGGAATTTTCTTTCTGAAGCTTTCTTT; CDR3aa: CASGQNGNFLSEAFF
j_gene: TRBJ2-2; d_gene: NA; abundance: NA; v_gene: TRBV28; CDR3nt: TGTGCCAGCATAGGAGGCCAATTTACCGAGGAGCTGTTTTTT; CDR3aa: CASIGGQFTEELFF
j_gene: TRBJ2-7; d_gene: TRBD2; abundance: NA; v_gene: TRBV5-1; CDR3nt: TGCGCCAGCAGCTTGGGTGGGACTAGCGGAAGCTCCTACGGGCAGTACTTC; CDR3aa: CASSLGGTSGSSYGQYF
j_gene: TRBJ1-2; d_gene: NA; abundance: many; v_gene: TRBV7-9; CDR3nt: TGTGCCAGCACCTCAGGAGGCGGGACGGGGGGCTACACCTTC; CDR3aa: CASTSGGGTGGYTF
j_gene: TRBJ1-1; d_gene: TRBD1; abundance: few; v_gene: TRBV5-1; CDR3nt: TGCGCCAGCAGCTCCGGGACAGGCTCGGCTGAAGCTTTCTTT; CDR3aa: CASSSGTGSAEAFF
j_gene: TRBJ1-2; d_gene: NA; abundance: many; v_gene: TRBV6-1; CDR3nt: TGTGCCAGCACCCTCTCCCGAGGCGAACTCAGCTTC; CDR3aa: CASTLSRGELSF
j_gene: TRBJ1-3; d_gene: NA; abundance: NA; v_gene: TRBV12-3/TRBV12-4; CDR3nt: TGTGCCAGCAGAAAAGACTCTGGAAACACCATATATTTT; CDR3aa: CASRKDSGNTIYF
j_gene: TRBJ2-7; d_gene: NA; abundance: many; v_gene: TRBV20-1; CDR3nt: TGCAGTGCTAGAGACCAATCCGGGACTGTATCCTACGAGCAGTACTTC; CDR3aa: CSARDQSGTVSYEQYF
j_gene: TRBJ2-1; d_gene: TRBD2; abundance: NA; v_gene: TRBV29-1; CDR3nt: TGCAGCGTAGGCGGACTAGTCGACAATGAGCAGTTCTTC; CDR3aa: CSVGGLVDNEQFF
j_gene: TRBJ2-4; d_gene: NA; abundance: NA; v_gene: TRBV7-2; CDR3nt: TGTGCCAGCAGCTTAGTGGCCGCTGTAGCCAAAAACATTCAGTACTTC; CDR3aa: CASSLVAAVAKNIQYF
j_gene: TRBJ1-1; d_gene: NA; abundance: many; v_gene: TRBV28; CDR3nt: TGTGCCAGCAACCCCGGGGGGTCGGGGAACACTGAAGCTTTCTTT; CDR3aa: CASNPGGSGNTEAFF
j_gene: TRBJ2-7; d_gene: TRBD1; abundance: many; v_gene: TRBV27; CDR3nt: TGTGCCAGCACTCCGGGACAGGGGGACTACGAGCAGTACTTC; CDR3aa: CASTPGQGDYEQYF
j_gene: TRBJ1-1; d_gene: TRBD1; abundance: many; v_gene: TRBV28; CDR3nt: TGTGCCAGCAGTAAAACAGGGGAAGCGCGGGCTGAAGCTTTCTTT; CDR3aa: CASSKTGEARAEAFF
j_gene: TRBJ2-3; d_gene: TRBD2; abundance: few; v_gene: TRBV11-2; CDR3nt: TGTGCCAGCAGCCATCCTAGCGGGAGTGGCACAGATACGCAGTATTTT; CDR3aa: CASSHPSGSGTDTQYF
j_gene: TRBJ2-7; d_gene: NA; abundance: few; v_gene: TRBV4-1; CDR3nt: TGCGCCAGCAGCCAGTCAACAGGGAGCTCCTACGAGCAGTACTTC; CDR3aa: CASSQSTGSSYEQYF
j_gene: TRBJ1-5; d_gene: TRBD1; abundance: NA; v_gene: TRBV27; CDR3nt: TGTGCCAGCAGTCCCAGGGGGGACAGGAGCAATCAGCCCCAGCATTTT; CDR3aa: CASSPRGDRSNQPQHF
j_gene: TRBJ1-1; d_gene: NA; abundance: NA; v_gene: TRBV29-1; CDR3nt: TGCAGCGTTGAAGTGAGCACTGAAGCTTTCTTT; CDR3aa: CSVEVSTEAFF
j_gene: TRBJ1-4; d_gene: NA; abundance: many; v_gene: TRBV20-1; CDR3nt: TGCAGTGCTAGCTCGGGACTAACCGAAAAACTGTTTTTT; CDR3aa: CSASSGLTEKLFF
j_gene: TRBJ2-7; d_gene: NA; abundance: few; v_gene: TRBV4-1; CDR3nt: TGCGCCAGCAGCCGGGTTATAGGGGCGTCTTACGAGCAGTACTTC; CDR3aa: CASSRVIGASYEQYF
j_gene: TRBJ2-7; d_gene: NA; abundance: few; v_gene: TRBV20-1; CDR3nt: TGCAGTGCCCCGGATCCTGCCTCCTACGAGCAGTACTTC; CDR3aa: CSAPDPASYEQYF
j_gene: TRBJ1-2; d_gene: NA; abundance: many; v_gene: TRBV7-9; CDR3nt: TGTGCCAGCAGCTTAGAGGAAGGGGGTGATGGCTACACCTTC; CDR3aa: CASSLEEGGDGYTF
j_gene: TRBJ1-5; d_gene: TRBD1; abundance: NA; v_gene: TRBV19; CDR3nt: TGTGCCAGTAGAGGGGACAGGTCTTACAATCAGCCCCAGCATTTT; CDR3aa: CASRGDRSYNQPQHF